A selection of T cell receptor beta chains follows, all from one sample in a study of cytomegalovirus exposure and HLA in healthy donors. Method: immunoSEQ multiplex PCR; TCRdb's copy keeps in-frame clones and lacks some. The sample consists of over 70,000 clones, roughly 89% of them appearing once. Input material: PBMCs. All receptors derive from a woman between 18 and 30 years old in good health and CMV-seropositive. Each CDR3 is given with its conserved first and last residue. D genes are given only for firm matches. Rows give clone size only sometimes, using once, few, many, or a class for an expanded clone.

j_call v_call d_call clone_size cdr3_aa cdr3_nt
TRBJ2-7 TRBV7-9 NA NA CASSDRQYEQYF TGTGCCAGCAGCGACCGACAGTACGAGCAGTACTTC
TRBJ2-1 TRBV6-4 TRBD2 NA CASSASGSSYNEQFF TGTGCCAGCAGTGCTAGCGGGAGCTCCTACAATGAGCAGTTCTTC
TRBJ1-1 TRBV7-9 NA NA CASSLYPVGGGGSEAFF TGTGCCAGCAGCTTATACCCAGTAGGAGGAGGCGGCTCGGAAGCTTTCTTT
TRBJ1-2 TRBV19 NA many CASRSTVTYGYTF TGTGCCAGTAGATCGACAGTAACCTATGGCTACACCTTC
TRBJ2-4 TRBV7-2 TRBD1 NA CASSVTGGDIQYF TGTGCCAGCAGCGTGACAGGGGGGGACATTCAGTACTTC
TRBJ2-7 TRBV7-2 TRBD2 NA CASSLGGLAGGSRSYEQYF TGTGCCAGCAGCTTAGGGGGACTAGCGGGAGGGTCCCGCTCCTACGAGCAGTACTTC
TRBJ2-3 TRBV2 NA once CASSASDTQYF TGTGCCAGCAGTGCTTCAGATACGCAGTATTTT
TRBJ1-2 TRBV5-5 NA NA CASSRGTLRANYGYTF TGTGCCAGCAGCCGCGGGACCCTACGGGCTAACTATGGCTACACCTTC
TRBJ1-1 TRBV6-5 NA NA CASSYAQGHTEAFF TGTGCCAGCAGTTACGCCCAGGGTCACACTGAAGCTTTCTTT
TRBJ1-5 TRBV30 NA NA CAWTRGPNQPQHF TGTGCCTGGACGCGGGGCCCCAATCAGCCCCAGCATTTT
TRBJ2-1 TRBV27 NA NA CASSLDSNNEQFF TGTGCCAGCAGTTTGGACAGCAACAATGAGCAGTTCTTC
TRBJ2-7 TRBV2 TRBD1 NA CASSQGDEQYF TGTGCCAGCAGTCAGGGGGACGAGCAGTACTTC
TRBJ1-5 TRBV6-1 TRBD1 NA CASSEEPDRGGQPQHF TGTGCCAGCAGTGAAGAACCGGACAGGGGTGGTCAGCCCCAGCATTTT
TRBJ2-2 TRBV2 TRBD2 NA CASSGGDTGELFF TGTGCCAGCTCCGGGGGGGACACCGGGGAGCTGTTTTTT
TRBJ2-5 TRBV30 TRBD2 NA CAWSVKFAKLAGEQETQYF TGTGCCTGGAGTGTAAAATTCGCCAAACTAGCGGGGGAACAAGAGACCCAGTACTTC
TRBJ1-4 TRBV5-5 NA NA CASSLRGGNEKLFF TGTGCCAGCAGCTTGAGAGGGGGTAATGAAAAACTGTTTTTT
TRBJ2-7 TRBV6-6 NA NA CASSYNHRTTSYEQYF TGTGCCAGCAGTTACAATCACCGGACAACATCCTACGAGCAGTACTTC
TRBJ1-4 TRBV5-1 NA NA CASRDRPTNEKLFF TGCGCCAGTAGAGACAGGCCAACTAATGAAAAACTGTTTTTT
TRBJ2-3 TRBV4-1 TRBD2 NA CASSQRTESGGSTDTQYF TGCGCCAGCAGCCAGAGGACGGAGTCGGGGGGGAGTACAGATACGCAGTATTTT
TRBJ1-2 TRBV4-1 TRBD1 NA CASSPRQGANYGYTF TGCGCCAGCAGCCCGAGACAGGGGGCTAACTATGGCTACACCTTC
TRBJ1-1 TRBV10-3 NA once CAISETGNTEAFF TGTGCCATCAGTGAAACAGGGAACACTGAAGCTTTCTTT
TRBJ2-7 TRBV7-9 NA NA CASSEETGYEQYF TGTGCCAGCAGCGAAGAGACGGGATACGAGCAGTACTTC
TRBJ2-7 TRBV5-6 TRBD2 NA CASSFGGDEQYF TGTGCCAGCAGCTTTGGGGGGGACGAGCAGTACTTC
TRBJ1-1 TRBV4-2 NA NA CASSHHTGGGGRNTEAFF TGTGCCAGCAGCCACCACACGGGGGGTGGTGGTAGAAACACTGAAGCTTTCTTT
TRBJ1-3 TRBV4-1 NA NA CASSQGVMSGGAGNTIYF TGCGCCAGCAGCCAAGGGGTAATGTCGGGGGGCGCTGGAAACACCATATATTTT
TRBJ1-2 TRBV28 NA NA CASSFGGGTGWYGYTF TGTGCCAGCAGTTTTGGGGGGGGCACAGGGTGGTATGGCTACACCTTC
TRBJ2-1 TRBV11-2 NA NA CASSLDRVVNEQFF TGTGCCAGCAGCTTAGATCGGGTCGTGAATGAGCAGTTCTTC
TRBJ2-3 TRBV28 NA few CASSFPLEADTQYF TGTGCCAGCAGTTTTCCCCTTGAGGCAGATACGCAGTATTTT
TRBJ1-5 TRBV6-1 TRBD1 NA CASSGRTGGSWGPQHF TGTGCCAGCAGTGGAAGGACAGGGGGCTCTTGGGGACCCCAGCATTTT
TRBJ1-1 TRBV7-2 TRBD1 NA CASSLQAGQGTEAFF TGTGCCAGCAGCCTCCAAGCCGGACAGGGCACTGAAGCTTTCTTT
TRBJ2-7 TRBV6-1 TRBD2 few CASSPLAGSSYEQYF TGTGCCAGCAGTCCTCTAGCGGGGAGCTCCTACGAGCAGTACTTC
TRBJ1-2 TRBV15 NA NA CATSPGGISGYTF TGTGCCACCAGCCCCGGGGGGATCTCTGGCTACACCTTC
TRBJ2-7 TRBV7-9 TRBD2 NA CASSSSGLAGYEQYF TGTGCCAGCAGCAGCTCGGGACTAGCGGGATACGAGCAGTACTTC
TRBJ2-1 TRBV6-5 NA NA CASQINLRDTQFF TGTGCCAGCCAAATCAACTTGAGGGACACACAGTTCTTC
TRBJ1-2 TRBV5-8 TRBD1 NA CASSARQGYGYTF TGTGCCAGCAGCGCCCGACAGGGGTATGGCTACACCTTC
TRBJ2-1 TRBV4-1 NA NA CASSQENRVSYNEQFF TGCGCCAGCAGCCAGGAGAACAGGGTCTCCTACAATGAGCAGTTCTTC
TRBJ1-5 TRBV2 NA NA CASTTTGQPQHF TGTGCCAGCACCACAACGGGTCAGCCCCAGCATTTT
TRBJ2-7 TRBV25-1 TRBD2 NA CASSDWTSGEEQYF TGTGCCAGCAGTGATTGGACTAGCGGGGAAGAGCAGTACTTC
TRBJ2-5 TRBV6-1 NA NA CASSEPGLTPVAQYF TGTGCCAGCAGCGAGCCGGGACTCACTCCGGTGGCCCAGTACTTC
TRBJ1-6 TRBV10-1 TRBD1 NA CASRLPGQGDSPLHF TGCGCCAGCAGGCTCCCGGGACAGGGAGATTCACCCCTCCACTTT
TRBJ2-2 TRBV5-1 NA NA CASSPQGFTGELFF TGCGCCAGCAGCCCCCAGGGTTTCACCGGGGAGCTGTTTTTT
TRBJ1-1 TRBV18 NA NA CASSRGLNTEAFF TGTGCCAGCTCTAGGGGGTTGAACACTGAAGCTTTCTTT
TRBJ1-6 TRBV7-9 TRBD1 NA CASSLVRTGSNSPLHF TGTGCCAGCAGCTTAGTAAGGACAGGGAGCAATTCACCCCTCCACTTT
TRBJ2-7 TRBV5-1 NA NA CASSLGAYEQYF TGCGCCAGCAGCTTGGGGGCTTACGAGCAGTACTTC
TRBJ2-2 TRBV9 NA NA CASSVQGQENSGELFF TGTGCCAGCAGCGTCCAGGGCCAGGAGAATTCCGGGGAGCTGTTTTTT
TRBJ2-5 TRBV7-9 TRBD1 NA CASSFPNRGEVETQYF TGTGCCAGCAGCTTTCCGAACAGGGGAGAAGTGGAGACCCAGTACTTC
TRBJ1-2 TRBV7-9 TRBD1 NA CASSRTGGEGYTF TGTGCCAGCAGCCGAACAGGGGGTGAAGGCTACACCTTC
TRBJ1-1 TRBV7-8 NA once CASSIGGQNTEAFF TGTGCCAGCAGCATAGGGGGACAAAACACTGAAGCTTTCTTT
TRBJ2-1 TRBV7-6 NA NA CASSRSGNEQFF TGTGCCAGCAGCCGTTCAGGCAATGAGCAGTTCTTC
TRBJ2-2 TRBV5-4 NA NA CASSLGRGINTGELFF TGTGCCAGCAGCTTGGGTAGAGGGATCAACACCGGGGAGCTGTTTTTT
TRBJ2-1 TRBV6-5 NA NA CASSTEGFNEQFF TGTGCCAGCAGTACGGAGGGTTTCAATGAGCAGTTCTTC
TRBJ1-1 TRBV28 TRBD1 once CASSLNRGGTEAFF TGTGCCAGCAGTTTAAACAGGGGCGGGACTGAAGCTTTCTTT
TRBJ1-2 TRBV6-5 NA NA CASSYSASHYGYTF TGTGCCAGCAGTTACTCAGCCTCCCACTATGGCTACACCTTC
TRBJ2-5 TRBV7-9 NA NA CASRESRVSEETQYF TGTGCCAGCAGGGAGAGCCGGGTCTCCGAAGAGACCCAGTACTTC